The T cell receptor beta chain under discussion was sequenced for a study of T cell responses to AZD1222 COVID-19 vaccine (dated by TCRdb to about 2021). With respect to the entire study: Because spike-specific TCR depth and breadth did not differ between the two schedules, AZD1222 recipients who got a second dose at roughly 4 weeks were pooled with those who got a second dose at roughly 12 weeks. Enrollment into the trials was organized by age into subgroups of 18-55, 56-69 and 70-plus years, and those subgroups contained roughly 150, 30 and 60 TCR-sequenced participants, respectively. A total of approximately 230 trial participants underwent TCR sequencing, of whom approximately 210 received two doses of AZD1222 and about 25 received two doses of the MenACWY control vaccine. What the work shows at the level of the full study, not this receptor alone: Reportedly, close to half of the unique spike-specific TCRs recognized epitopes lying outside the regions that are mutated in the B.1.351 and B.1.1.7 variants. After two AZD1222 doses, both the breadth and the depth of spike-specific TCRs were significantly higher than at day 0 and than in MenACWY recipients. In the small 56-69-year group, the increase in depth fell short of significance, most likely because of low power. The vaccine-associated CD4 TCRs covered the entire spike protein, and the dominant responses fell in regions 160-218 and 743-854. Only a handful of AZD1222 recipients were SARS-CoV-2 seropositive at baseline, limiting conclusions about previously exposed vaccinees. Participants were mostly white British and included more females than males, and it was suggested by the authors that clonal diversity may have been underestimated. Because no day 14 peak-response samples were available, the repertoires could be characterized only after the peak T cell response.

The cysteine opens and the phenylalanine closes a CDR3 of 15 amino acids. The kept DNA is CDR3 alone, 45 bases in frame from the first base. V is trimmed back by 3 bases and J by 4 bases, and the junction contains 4 bases that no gene match accounts for. Looking up the germline V gene yields CDR1 MNHNS and CDR2 SASEGT. The intended sense of this specimen's time point label: baseline before first vaccination. The vaccinee samples were drawn from two UK trials, COV001 and COV002, one of which was a single-blind randomized controlled phase 2/3 trial testing AZD1222 (ChAdOx1 nCoV-19) in healthy adults. For TCRbeta chain sequencing, PBMC samples from trial participants were taken at day 0 and at day 28 after the second dose. The CDR3 regions of human TCRbeta chains were analyzed by immunosequencing. The original methods were these. Repertoire TCRs were checked for matches against a reference library of SARS-CoV-2-specific TCRs that had been generated using the MIRA antigen-specificity platform. Breadth was defined as the fraction of unique TCRs that were SARS-CoV-2-associated, and depth was defined as the fraction of total T cells that were SARS-CoV-2-associated. Using the MIRA data, every spike-specific TCR was mapped to the spike region that the TCR reacted to and assigned to either a CD4 or a CD8 class. Log10-transformed breadth and depth values were compared by one-way ANOVA with Sidak's multiple comparisons tests. The immuneACCESS repertoire file appears here via TCRdb, limited to in-frame rearrangements. These files lack a portion of the clones; in checked studies, under half of the deficit traces to unresolved V genes, and the cause of the others is not known. V, J and clone size reflect that table, while D and trimming were determined from the DNA. The sample yields about 130,000 clones; roughly 85% were counted once. In total, the top ten clones hold roughly 8% of the sample.

Of note for this clone: Its antigen is unknown. No quality values exist for individual bases; no much larger clone is one base distant.

This receptor was obtained from an adult in good health. Source: peripheral blood, taken on day 0 of AZD1222 vaccination. The sequence joins TRBV6-1 to TRBJ2-1; TRBD1 fits 9 bases in the junction. The sequenced DNA is TGTGCCAGCAGTGATACCGGGACAGGGTACAATGAGCAGTTCTTC. This is translated as CASSDTGTGYNEQFF.